The clone carrying this T cell receptor beta chain is medium-sized by share. Its antigen is not known. This entry is derived from a study of T cell repertoires in aging, cancer and after chemotherapy. Study-wide background: Donor ages fell into six groups from 30 or younger up to 70 or older. Around 10 million TCR reads were in the whole dataset. Study results and limitations: In cancer patients, declining TCR diversity with age involved lost richness and lost evenness. Across the chemotherapy interval, each cancer cohort showed higher median generation probability, suggesting thymic rebound.

TRB rearrangements spanning V, D and J were amplified using mixed TRB-A/B primers. TCRdb called the multiplex PCR reads again in MiXCR, with one record for every CDR3 protein. The table shows 5,000 to 6,500 distinct CDR3 sequences, with more than 20% occurring only once. The CDR3 has 16 residues. The germline V gene encodes CDR1 MNHEY and CDR2 SVGAGI. V lost 6 bases and J lost 4; bases outside the gene matches: 5. Peripheral blood genomic DNA, not sorted cells or RNA, was the template. The rearrangement links TRBV6-5 to TRBJ2-3; 15 nucleotides line up with TRBD2. The sample taken for sequencing was blood. The receptor was derived from a human donor in good health. The donor label of this sample is uncertain. The CDR3 loop reads CASRWTSGGGADTQYF. The CDR3 DNA is TGTGCCAGCAGGTGGACTAGCGGGGGGGGTGCAGATACGCAGTATTTT.